This TCR beta chain was recovered during a study of regulatory T cells in long-lasting Graves disease. Across the study: Newly diagnosed Graves' patients had taken antithyroid drugs under 3 months.

Arm-PCR of CDR3 regions and iRepertoire HTBI primers were used to build TCR beta libraries. The authors' processing: Across all samples, roughly 60 TRBV segments and more than 11 TRBJ segments were identified. TCRdb redid the calling of the multiplex PCR reads with MiXCR, one entry per CDR3 protein. It is TCRdb's table, rather than the study itself, that gives the V and J calls and clone size. This table holds approximately 300,000 distinct CDR3 sequences, 15% to 20% found once. CDR1 is MDHEN and CDR2 is SYDVKM in the germline V gene. The CDR3 has 11 amino acids. Trimming took 6 bases from V and 8 from J, leaving 8 bases between them. The sample's time point: newly diagnosed GD, antithyroid drugs for less than 3 months. RNA isolated from PBMCs was used to make the TCR library. An endocrinology department located in Xi'an, China, was where the patients came from. This clonotype was detected ten times or more.

This specimen consisted of peripheral blood mononuclear cells (PBMCs), obtained at new diagnosis, from a patient treated with antithyroid drugs. This TCR was sampled from a female donor with Graves disease. The chain couples TRBV28 to TRBJ2-4; D assignment may be TRBD1 or TRBD2 (5 bases each). This chain's CDR3 is CASSRGDIQYF. In nucleotides, the CDR3 is TGTGCCAGCAGCCGAGGGGACATTCAGTACTTC.